Sequencing of this T cell receptor (beta chain) was carried out in a study of identical twins. The donors were all healthy and Caucasian. There are a few counts of this clonotype. TCRdb re-analysed the 5' RACE reads in MiXCR, keeping a single row per CDR3 protein. The sample includes 690,000 or so distinct CDR3 sequences, 8.6% of them seen just once. This CDR3 comprises 17 residues. V was trimmed by 1 base and J by 2 bases, leaving 15 bases between them. Germline V CDR1 and CDR2: SNHLY, FYNNEI. The same data also went into a second study, on yellow fever vaccine responses in identical twins.

V is TRBV2 and J is TRBJ1-3; no definite D call. This TCR came from a woman aged 18-29 years in good health. The source material was PBMCs. Here the CDR3 reads CASSEDPRPAAGNTIYF. CDR3 bases: TGTGCCAGCAGTGAAGATCCCAGACCGGCAGCTGGAAACACCATATATTTT.